These 25 T cell receptor beta chains were all obtained from the same sample, sequenced in a study of beta chain features in type 1 diabetes. Every isolated RNA sample was fully reverse transcribed, so sequencing captured expressed TCRB transcripts. The data were produced by immunoSEQ multiplex PCR, yet TCRdb's version contains in-frame clones alone and is incomplete. The table includes tens of thousands of clones, roughly 31% detected once. The sequenced material came from stem cell memory CD4+ T cells from blood. The receptors stem from a woman under 30 in good health.

The chain employs TRBV18 and TRBJ1-2; no clear D gene. Trimming removed 2 bases at V and 2 bases at J, with 6 bases between. This CDR3 is built from 13 residues. Germline values: CDR1 KGHSH, CDR2 LQKENI. CDR3 coding DNA: TGTGCCAGCTCACCAGAGGAGAACTATGGCTACACCTTC. Its translation is CASSPEENYGYTF.

This clone was seen more than once but under ten times. This chain joins TRBV19 and TRBJ1-4; D is unclear. The V and J ends lost 4 bases and 5 bases respectively, with 14 bases between them. This CDR3 has 15 residues. Germline V gene sequence: CDR1 LNHDA, CDR2 SQIVND (reference sequence). CDR3 in DNA: TGTGCCAGTAGTACCTCCGGGTCACACAATGAAAAACTGTTTTTT. This gives the protein CASSTSGSHNEKLFF. Drawing the rest from reference TRBV19 and TRBJ1-4, the complete variable domain is DGGITQSPKYLFRKEGQNVTLSCEQNLNHDAMYWYRQDPGQGLRLIYYSQIVNDFQKGDIAEGYSVSREKKESFPLTVTSAQKNPTAFYLCASSTSGSHNEKLFFGSGTQLSVL.

The rearrangement uses TRBV6-5 and TRBJ2-5; TRBD1 agrees at 7 bases. This CDR3 is 15 amino acids long. After removal of 2 bases from V and 7 bases from J, the junction contained 10 bases not matched to a gene. Germline values: CDR1 MNHEY, CDR2 SVGAGI. In DNA form, the CDR3 reads TGTGCCAGCAGTTACGGGGCAGGGGGTGCGATGACCCAGTACTTC. This codes for CASSYGAGGAMTQYF.

J is TRBJ2-1 and V is TRBV19; 15 nucleotides line up with TRBD2. J gave up 7 bases and V 3 bases, and 4 bases lay outside the gene matches. Germline V gives CDR1 LNHDA, CDR2 SQIVND (reference sequence). The CDR3 loop spans 16 amino acids. As DNA, the CDR3 is TGTGCCAGTAGTATGGGACTAGCGGGAGGTGAGAATGAGCAGTTCTTC. It encodes CASSMGLAGGENEQFF.

The rearrangement links TRBV6-1 to TRBJ1-2, with D tentatively TRBD1 (5 bases). V was clipped by 1 base and J by 8 bases, with 8 bases between them. Per the germline V gene, CDR1 is MNHNS and CDR2 is SASEGT. CDR3 size: 12 residues. The CDR3 sequence: CASSEVRTGYTF. As DNA, the CDR3 is TGTGCCAGCAGTGAAGTTCGGACAGGCTACACCTTC.

The genes are TRBV6-5 and TRBJ2-7; 8 nucleotides match TRBD1. V dropped 6 bases and J dropped 6; count of bases not matched to a gene: 10. Germline-derived CDR1 and CDR2 are MNHEY and SVGAGI. This CDR3 region has 14 residues. CDR3 sequence (DNA): TGTGCCAGCAGGCCCCCCCGGCAGGGGGCCGAGCAGTACTTC. It is translated as CASRPPRQGAEQYF.

This clone appeared a few times. This same CDR3 is encoded by further DNA sequences in the sample. This chain uses TRBV7-9 with TRBJ1-1; 9 bases fit TRBD1. CDR3 size: 13 residues. Unmatched junction bases numbered 2, after V lost 4 bases and J lost 5 bases. The germline V gene has CDR1 SEHNR and CDR2 FQNEAQ (reference sequence). CDR3 residues: CASSSQGATEAFF. DNA for the CDR3: TGTGCCAGCAGCTCACAGGGGGCGACTGAAGCTTTCTTT.

This rearrangement joins TRBV18 to TRBJ1-1; D not resolved. Germline V gives CDR1 KGHSH, CDR2 LQKENI. V gave up 3 bases and J gave up 0 bases, with 14 bases separating them. This CDR3 comprises 16 residues. The CDR3 DNA is TGTGCCAGCTCACCCCGGTCGAGAGGGATGAACACTGAAGCTTTCTTT. Its translation is CASSPRSRGMNTEAFF.

The CDR3 region is CASSLEGAIDTQYF. In DNA, the CDR3 is TGTGCCAGCAGCTTAGAGGGAGCGATAGATACGCAGTATTTT. The rearrangement joins TRBV5-4 to TRBJ2-3, with D possibly being TRBD2 (5 bases). V was shortened by 2 bases and J by 5 bases, with 12 bases between the two germline ends. The CDR3 has 14 residues. Germline CDR1 is SGHNT and CDR2 is YYREEE (reference sequence). Filled out from reference TRBV5-4 and TRBJ2-3, the complete variable domain reads ETGVTQSPTHLIKTRGQQVTLRCSSQSGHNTVSWYQQALGQGPQFIFQYYREEENGRGNFPPRFSGLQFPNYSSELNVNALELDDSALYLCASSLEGAIDTQYFGPGTRLTVL.

This chain uses TRBV9 with TRBJ2-2, with D tentatively TRBD2 (5 bases). This CDR3 has 15 amino acids. The V and J ends lost 2 bases and 8 bases respectively, with 16 bases between them. Per the germline V gene, CDR1 is SGDLS and CDR2 is YYNGEE. The chain's CDR3 is CASSVLGLEAGELFF. The CDR3 nucleotides read TGTGCCAGCAGCGTCCTCGGATTGGAGGCTGGGGAGCTGTTTTTT.

This sequence joins TRBV11-2 and TRBJ2-1; a weak D match, TRBD2 (5 bases). The ends were cut back, 4 bases at V and 4 bases at J, with 17 bases in the middle. Germline loops: CDR1 SGHAT, CDR2 FQNNGV. This CDR3 has 16 amino acids. For the CDR3, the DNA is TGTGCCAGCAGCTCCCATGTCGGGGATGCATACAATGAGCAGTTCTTC. The encoded protein is CASSSHVGDAYNEQFF.

J is TRBJ2-1 and V is TRBV2; 10 positions match TRBD2. V trimming: 6 bases; J trimming: 4 bases; junction bases outside the gene matches: 9. The V gene's germline CDR1 is SNHLY and CDR2 FYNNEI. The CDR3 has 16 residues. CDR3 sequence (DNA): TGTGCCAGCAGGCCGGCTAGCGGGAGCGGGTACAATGAGCAGTTCTTC. This codes for CASRPASGSGYNEQFF.

This clone was counted only a few times. This chain uses TRBV10-3 with TRBJ1-1; 9 nucleotides agree with TRBD1. Germline V gene sequence: CDR1 ENHRY, CDR2 SYGVKD. Trimming at V came to 0 bases and at J to 5 bases, leaving 10 bases not matched to a gene. CDR3 size: 17 residues. The CDR3 coding sequence is TGTGCCATCAGTGAGTCTCCGGGACAGGGAATTAGTACTGAAGCTTTCTTT. Encoded protein: CAISESPGQGISTEAFF.

The genes are TRBV7-9 and TRBJ1-1; possibly TRBD1 for D (6 bases). Between the trimmed V and J ends, which lost 5 bases and 1 base, there was a span of 11 bases. Germline assignment: CDR1 SEHNR and CDR2 FQNEAQ (reference sequence). The CDR3 length is 14 residues. CDR3 sequence reads: CASSVSRGNTEAFF. CDR3 nucleotides: TGTGCCAGCAGCGTAAGCAGGGGGAACACTGAAGCTTTCTTT.

The chain uses TRBV7-2 and TRBJ2-5, with D possibly matching TRBD1 (6 bases). Between the trimmed V and J ends, which lost 4 bases and 7 bases, there was a span of 7 bases. The CDR3 is made up of 11 amino acids. Germline V gives CDR1 SGHTA, CDR2 FQGNSA. CDR3 nucleotides: TGTGCCAGCAGCTCAGGGGCGACCCAGTACTTC. This encodes CASSSGATQYF.

The J gene is TRBJ2-1, the V gene TRBV4-3, with a possible D match to TRBD1 (6 bases). The length of the CDR3 is 15 residues. Germline V gene sequence: CDR1 LGHNA, CDR2 YSLEER. Trimming removed 4 bases from V and 6 bases from J, with 16 bases in between. Here the CDR3 reads CASSPTGPLFNEQFF. The CDR3 nucleotides are TGCGCCAGCAGCCCGACAGGACCACTTTTCAATGAGCAGTTCTTC.

Comment on this clone: A read error may produce the germline difference seen at one junction end. This rearrangement joins TRBV7-7 to TRBJ2-2; no firm D call. Per the germline V gene, CDR1 is SSHAT and CDR2 is FNYEAQ (reference sequence). The CDR3 contains 12 residues. CDR3 sequence reads: CASSRVMGELFF. For the CDR3, the DNA is TGTGCTAGCAGCCGGGTAATGGGGGAGCTGTTTTTT. Variable domain in full (rest from reference TRBV7-7 and TRBJ2-2): GAGVSQSPRYKVTKRGQDVTLRCDPISSHATLYWYQQALGQGPEFLTYFNYEAQPDKSGLPSDRFSAERPEGSISTLTIQRTEQRDSAMYRCASSRVMGELFFGEGSRLTVL.

The V call is TRBV2, the J call TRBJ2-5, with D tentatively TRBD1 (5 bases). The CDR3 has 14 amino acids. CDR1 is SNHLY, CDR2 FYNNEI, per germline. Deletions cut 3 bases from V and 2 bases from J, with 10 bases between. For the CDR3, the DNA is TGTGCCAGCAGTGAGAAGGGGCAGCAAGAGACCCAGTACTTC. It yields the protein CASSEKGQQETQYF.

The chain uses TRBV27 and TRBJ2-1, with TRBD2 as a possible D gene (6 bases). Germline CDR1 and CDR2: MNHEY and SMNVEV (reference sequence). The CDR3 runs to 13 residues. V was clipped by 6 bases and J by 10 bases, with 16 bases between them. CDR3 amino acids: CASRSPLRDEQFF. The CDR3, as DNA: TGTGCCAGCAGATCACCCTTGCGGGACGAGCAGTTCTTC.

The chain employs TRBV29-1 and TRBJ2-1; D is undetermined. V shed 7 bases and J shed 8 bases, with 12 bases lying between them. The CDR3 runs to 11 residues. CDR1 SQVTM and CDR2 ANQGSEA come from the germline V gene. In DNA form, the CDR3 reads TGCAGCGCGGGTGTTCTGGATGAGCAGTTCTTC. It yields the protein CSAGVLDEQFF.

This clone has a handful of counts. V is TRBV5-1 and J is TRBJ1-1; 8 bases align to TRBD1. Germline CDR1 SGHRS, CDR2 YFSETQ. This CDR3 has 17 residues. V dropped 7 bases and J dropped 0; count of bases not matched to a gene: 14. CDR3 region: CASSQGAYSLVNTEAFF. CDR3 nucleotides: TGCGCCAGCTCTCAGGGGGCGTATTCCCTGGTGAACACTGAAGCTTTCTTT.

This rearrangement joins TRBV11-1 to TRBJ2-3; possibly TRBD2 for D (5 bases). This CDR3 has 15 amino acids. V lost 1 base and J 3 bases, leaving 11 bases between the germline ends. Germline V gene data show CDR1 as SGHAT and CDR2 as FQDESV (reference sequence). The CDR3 coding sequence is TGTGCCAGCAGCTTAGAGGGTGGGAGTACAGATACGCAGTATTTT. Translated, it gives CASSLEGGSTDTQYF.

This clone was observed a handful of times. V usage is TRBV5-1 and J usage is TRBJ2-1; unclear D gene. V was pared by 1 base and J by 10 bases, with 15 bases between. The CDR3 has 14 amino acids. Germline values: CDR1 SGHRS, CDR2 YFSETQ. The CDR3: CASSLLEAIGEQFF. The CDR3 nucleotides read TGCGCCAGCAGCTTGTTGGAAGCGATAGGAGAGCAGTTCTTC.

The chain couples TRBV19 to TRBJ2-7, with a tentative D call TRBD1 (6 bases). The CDR3 is 14 residues long. Trimming removed 4 bases from V and 3 bases from J, with 13 bases in between. Germline V gene sequence: CDR1 LNHDA, CDR2 SQIVND (reference sequence). CDR3 residues: CASSTSGTSYEQYF. CDR3 coding DNA: TGTGCCAGTAGTACCTCCGGGACAAGCTACGAGCAGTACTTC. Together with reference TRBV19 and TRBJ2-7, the CDR3 gives the full variable domain: DGGITQSPKYLFRKEGQNVTLSCEQNLNHDAMYWYRQDPGQGLRLIYYSQIVNDFQKGDIAEGYSVSREKKESFPLTVTSAQKNPTAFYLCASSTSGTSYEQYFGPGTRLTVT.

This chain links TRBV10-3 with TRBJ2-2; D unresolved. CDR3 size: 14 residues. From germline, CDR1 is ENHRY and CDR2 SYGVKD. The germline V and J ends were trimmed by 6 bases and 4 bases, with 12 bases remaining between them. The CDR3 nucleotides read TGTGCCATCAGCGGAGATTACGCCACCGGGGAGCTGTTTTTT. This codes for CAISGDYATGELFF.